This T cell receptor beta chain is from a study of T-cell memory formation after mild COVID-19. Study at large: Clustering of TCRs was largely donor specific.

The V end was cut by 5 bases, the J end by 2 bases, with 13 bases between. CDR1 and CDR2 from the germline V gene are SGHTA and FQGNSA. There are 15 residues in the CDR3. TCRdb itself ran the 5' RACE reads through MiXCR, one entry per CDR3 protein. The sample gives roughly 560,000 distinct CDR3 sequences, roughly 21% of which show up once; 9.5% to 15% is in the top ten. Sequencing used PBMCs or a T cell subset sorted from them (not recorded which). The rearrangement uses TRBV7-2 and TRBJ2-1; TRBD2 might be the D (5 bases). The clonotype comes from an adult woman who had mild COVID-19 (a few samples of this study predate the infection). Cell type and time point are not known. Here the CDR3 reads CASSPLDGAYNEQFF. In DNA form, the CDR3 reads TGTGCCAGCAGCCCACTAGACGGGGCCTACAATGAGCAGTTCTTC.